Following are 25 T cell receptor beta chains from one sample sequenced in a study of T cell responses to AZD1222 COVID-19 vaccine. Only in-frame clones appear in the TCRdb table, and some are missing; sequencing was by immunoSEQ multiplex PCR. Of under 200,000 clones listed, around 87% are singletons. The sample here was peripheral blood, taken on day 0 of MenACWY control vaccination. These receptors originate from an adult in good health.

V is TRBV6-5 and J is TRBJ2-5; D tentatively reads TRBD1 or TRBD2 (5 bases each). V was trimmed by 8 bases and J by 2 bases, leaving 12 bases between them. The CDR3 is 13 residues long. Germline V gene data show CDR1 as MNHEY and CDR2 as SVGAGI. CDR3 protein: CASGGHEQETQYF. CDR3 in DNA: TGTGCCAGCGGAGGACACGAACAAGAGACCCAGTACTTC.

The CDR3, as DNA: TGTGCCACCAGCAGGACCGGGCCCGACTCCTACAATGAGCAGTTCTTC. This gives the protein CATSRTGPDSYNEQFF. The genes are TRBV15 and TRBJ2-1; the D is unclear. Germline V lookup: CDR1 LNHNV, CDR2 YYDKDF (reference sequence). The CDR3 is 16 residues long. V lost 3 bases, J lost 0 bases, and 12 bases lay in between. Using reference TRBV15 and TRBJ2-1 for the parts outside the CDR3, the full variable domain is DAMVIQNPRYQVTQFGKPVTLSCSQTLNHNVMYWYQQKSSQAPKLLFHYYDKDFNNEADTPDNFQSRRPNTSFCFLDIRSPGLGDTAMYLCATSRTGPDSYNEQFFGPGTRLTVL.

This chain links TRBV3-1 (or the pseudogene TRBV3-2) with TRBJ1-2; 10 nucleotides line up with TRBD1. Germline V gives CDR1 LGHDT, CDR2 YNNKEL (reference sequence). With V trimmed by 2 bases and J by 1 base, 4 bases remained unmatched. This CDR3 has 16 residues. The CDR3 bases are TGTGCCAGCAGCCAAAGACAGGGGGCCGGTAACTATGGCTACACCTTC. Its translation is CASSQRQGAGNYGYTF.

CDR3 bases: TGTGCCAGCAGCTTTGACAGGGACACTGAAGCTTTCTTT. This gives the protein CASSFDRDTEAFF. The rearrangement joins TRBV11-2 to TRBJ1-1; 7 bases match TRBD1. Germline CDR1 is SGHAT and CDR2 is FQNNGV. This CDR3 spans 13 amino acids. With V trimmed by 3 bases and J by 3 bases, 1 base remained unmatched.

The chain joins TRBV19 to TRBJ2-7; TRBD1 agrees at 10 bases. CDR3 length: 15 residues. After removal of 5 bases from V and 3 bases from J, the junction contained 7 bases not matched to a gene. Germline V gene data show CDR1 as LNHDA and CDR2 as SQIVND (reference sequence). CDR3 sequence (DNA): TGTGCCAGTAGTCACGGGACAGGGGTCGGCTACGAGCAGTACTTC. Translation gives CASSHGTGVGYEQYF.

The rearrangement uses TRBV7-9 and TRBJ2-1; weak D call: TRBD1 (6 bases). Germline V gives CDR1 SEHNR, CDR2 FQNEAQ (reference sequence). The CDR3 runs to 13 residues. Trimming shortened V by 5 bases and J by 7 bases, and 12 bases separated the two germline ends. The CDR3 DNA reads as TGTGCCAGCAGCCCAAGGGGGATTAATGAGCAGTTCTTC. It translates to CASSPRGINEQFF.

J is TRBJ2-7 and V is TRBV5-1; D unresolved. Looked up from germline, CDR1 is SGHRS and CDR2 is YFSETQ. This CDR3 region has 14 residues. Trimming removed 3 bases at V and 2 bases at J, with 12 bases between. CDR3 bases: TGCGCCAGCAGCTCCCGGACGGCTGCCTACGAGCAGTACTTC. Its protein is CASSSRTAAYEQYF. Looking up the rest from reference TRBV5-1 and TRBJ2-7 gives the full variable domain: KAGVTQTPRYLIKTRGQQVTLSCSPISGHRSVSWYQQTPGQGLQFLFEYFSETQRNKGNFPGRFSGRQFSNSRSEMNVSTLELGDSALYLCASSSRTAAYEQYFGPGTRLTVT.

The chain combines TRBV6-5 with TRBJ2-7; a weak D match, TRBD1 (5 bases). Germline V gene sequence: CDR1 MNHEY, CDR2 SVGAGI. The CDR3 has 14 residues. Trimming cost V 8 bases and J 2 bases, with 16 bases left between them. This chain's CDR3 is CASLGQGPTYEQYF. For the CDR3, the DNA is TGTGCCAGCCTAGGGCAGGGCCCAACCTACGAGCAGTACTTC.

J is TRBJ2-7 and V is TRBV30, with D tentatively TRBD2 (6 bases). Trimming removed 1 base at V and 5 bases at J, with 15 bases between. The CDR3 spans 14 residues. Germline V lookup: CDR1 GTSNPN, CDR2 SVGIG (reference sequence). The chain's CDR3 is CAWSGRARTNEQYF. CDR3 bases: TGTGCCTGGAGTGGGAGGGCTAGAACTAACGAGCAGTACTTC. The entire variable domain, with the rest obtained from reference TRBV30 and TRBJ2-7, is as follows: SQTIHQWPATLVQPVGSPLSLECTVEGTSNPNLYWYRQAAGRGLQLLFYSVGIGQISSEVPQNLSASRPQDRQFILSSKKLLLSDSGFYLCAWSGRARTNEQYFGPGTRLTVT.

This clone was picked up a small number of times. The V gene is TRBV4-1, the J gene TRBJ1-2; 8 nucleotides align to TRBD1. With 3 bases clipped from V and 5 bases from J, the junction kept 14 bases outside the gene matches. CDR1 and CDR2 from the germline V gene are MGHRA and YSYEKL. CDR3 length: 17 amino acids. CDR3 DNA sequence: TGCGCCAGCAGCCACAACCGGGACAGGTTATCCGGATATGGCTACACCTTC. It codes for CASSHNRDRLSGYGYTF.

J is TRBJ2-7 and V is TRBV5-1; a possible D gene is TRBD1 (5 bases). Trimming stripped 0 bases from V and 6 bases from J, with 10 bases between. The CDR3 is 13 residues long. Germline lookup yields CDR1 SGHRS and CDR2 YFSETQ. Here the CDR3 DNA reads TGCGCCAGCAGCTTGGTGCAGGGTGGCGAGCAGTACTTC. Its protein product is CASSLVQGGEQYF.

This sequence joins TRBV29-1 and TRBJ2-2; 10 nucleotides align to TRBD1. Looked up from germline, CDR1 is SQVTM and CDR2 is ANQGSEA. This CDR3 is 14 amino acids long. V dropped 4 bases and J dropped 3; count of bases not matched to a gene: 2. The DNA of the CDR3 is TGCAGCGTTGGGGACAGGGGTCACACCGGGGAGCTGTTTTTT. It codes for CSVGDRGHTGELFF.

The chain has TRBV18 and TRBJ2-5; maybe TRBD1 (5 bases). The germline CDR1 and CDR2 sequences are KGHSH and LQKENI. The germline V and J ends were trimmed by 6 bases and 2 bases, with 16 bases remaining between them. This CDR3 has 15 residues. CDR3 DNA sequence: TGTGCCAGCTCGCGCCTAGGGGCGGCTCAAGAGACCCAGTACTTC. It encodes CASSRLGAAQETQYF.

The chain couples TRBV6-5 to TRBJ2-2; D gene ambiguous. This CDR3 has 11 residues. V was shortened by 8 bases and J by 6 bases, with 7 bases between the two germline ends. In germline, CDR1 is MNHEY, CDR2 SVGAGI. The CDR3 bases are TGTGCCAGCGGCGGCGCCGGGGAGCTGTTTTTT. Translation: CASGGAGELFF.

The V call is TRBV7-9, the J call TRBJ1-1; 7 bases are a match to TRBD1. The germline CDR1 and CDR2 sequences are SEHNR and FQNEAQ (reference sequence). The length of the CDR3 is 12 residues. V shed 3 bases and J 9 bases; nucleotides not matched to a gene: 4. Here the CDR3 DNA reads TGTGCCAGCAGCTTCAGACAGGGACAAGCTTTCTTT. It specifies CASSFRQGQAFF.

The rearrangement joins TRBV18 to TRBJ2-1; no definite D call. Trimming removed 3 bases from V and 7 bases from J, with 19 bases in between. Germline assignment: CDR1 KGHSH and CDR2 LQKENI. The CDR3 runs 16 residues. In DNA, the CDR3 is TGTGCCAGCTCACCTTTATCCCTAATATTGGAGAATGAGCAGTTCTTC. Translation gives CASSPLSLILENEQFF.

This clone showed up just a few times. The chain has TRBV6-5 and TRBJ2-7; perhaps D is TRBD1 or TRBD2 (5 bases each). Germline assignment: CDR1 MNHEY and CDR2 SVGAGI. The CDR3 runs to 14 residues. V gave up 4 bases and J gave up 2 bases, with 12 bases separating them. CDR3 amino acids: CASSSYGATYEQYF. The DNA for the CDR3 is TGTGCCAGCAGTTCCTACGGGGCTACCTACGAGCAGTACTTC.

The count of this clone is one. The J gene is TRBJ1-3, the V gene TRBV10-3, with 10 bases identical to TRBD1. Trimming at V came to 6 bases and at J to 2 bases, leaving 10 bases not matched to a gene. Per the germline V gene, CDR1 is ENHRY and CDR2 is SYGVKD. CDR3 length equals 17 residues. CDR3 loop: CAIRPGQGYPAGNTIYF. The CDR3 DNA sequence: TGTGCCATCAGACCGGGACAGGGGTATCCTGCTGGAAACACCATATATTTT.

This chain connects TRBV19 to TRBJ1-1; possibly TRBD1 for D (5 bases). The V gene's germline CDR1 is LNHDA and CDR2 SQIVND (reference sequence). Trimming pared 3 bases from V and 1 base from J, leaving 9 bases between. The CDR3 extends over 14 amino acids. The CDR3 protein is CASSIGGPNTEAFF. The CDR3 region has the DNA TGTGCCAGTAGTATTGGGGGTCCGAACACTGAAGCTTTCTTT.

CDR3: CASSVIQGAGETQYF. DNA of the CDR3: TGTGCCAGCAGCGTTATCCAGGGGGCAGGAGAGACCCAGTACTTC. The chain recombines TRBV9 with TRBJ2-5, with TRBD1 matching over 8 bases. Losses at the gene ends were 2 bases for V and 4 bases for J; bases not matched to a gene: 7. CDR3 size: 15 residues. From germline, CDR1 is SGDLS and CDR2 YYNGEE.

The chain is built from TRBV28 and TRBJ2-7, with 8 bases aligning to TRBD2. CDR1 is MDHEN, CDR2 SYDVKM, per germline. The junction had 1 base not matched to a gene; V was cut back by 1 base and J by 2 bases. This CDR3 has 14 residues. CDR3 sequence (DNA): TGTGCCAGCAGTTTATCCGGGAGGGCCTACGAGCAGTACTTC. This codes for CASSLSGRAYEQYF. The full variable domain, completed using reference TRBV28 and TRBJ2-7, is DVKVTQSSRYLVKRTGEKVFLECVQDMDHENMFWYRQDPGLGLRLIYFSYDVKMKEKGDIPEGYSVSREKKERFSLILESASTNQTSMYLCASSLSGRAYEQYFGPGTRLTVT.

This clone was seen only once. J is TRBJ1-1 and V is TRBV6-5, with TRBD1 matching 9 bases. The CDR3 loop spans 14 amino acids. Germline loops: CDR1 MNHEY, CDR2 SVGAGI. The V and J ends lost 2 bases and 11 bases, in that order; junction bases with no gene match: 9. The CDR3 loop reads CASSYGGQGSQAFF. CDR3 coding DNA: TGTGCCAGCAGTTACGGGGGACAGGGATCGCAGGCTTTCTTT.

The chain is built from TRBV24-1 and TRBJ1-2; 7 bases fit TRBD1. The V and J ends lost 2 bases and 5 bases, in that order; junction bases with no gene match: 4. The V gene's germline CDR1 is KGHDR and CDR2 SFDVKD. The CDR3 has 14 amino acids. CDR3 DNA: TGTGCCACCAGTGATTCGGGACAGATTTATGGCTACACCTTC. It specifies CATSDSGQIYGYTF.

For the CDR3, the DNA is TGTGCCAGCAGCCCACCATACAGGGGGCGACGGGCTGAAGCTTTCTTT. It encodes CASSPPYRGRRAEAFF. The rearrangement links TRBV4-2 to TRBJ1-1; 9 bases are shared with TRBD1. The J segment lost 6 bases and the V segment lost 4 bases, leaving 12 bases of the junction unmatched. Germline V CDR1 and CDR2: LGHNA, YNFKEQ. This CDR3 contains 16 residues.

V is TRBV11-2 and J is TRBJ1-5; D gene unclear. This CDR3 is 15 amino acids long. Trimming took off 0 bases at V and 2 bases at J, with 8 bases between the two ends. CDR1 is SGHAT and CDR2 is FQNNGV in the germline V gene. In nucleotides, the CDR3 is TGTGCCAGCAGCTTAGAACCAAGCGGCAATCAGCCCCAGCATTTT. It is translated as CASSLEPSGNQPQHF.